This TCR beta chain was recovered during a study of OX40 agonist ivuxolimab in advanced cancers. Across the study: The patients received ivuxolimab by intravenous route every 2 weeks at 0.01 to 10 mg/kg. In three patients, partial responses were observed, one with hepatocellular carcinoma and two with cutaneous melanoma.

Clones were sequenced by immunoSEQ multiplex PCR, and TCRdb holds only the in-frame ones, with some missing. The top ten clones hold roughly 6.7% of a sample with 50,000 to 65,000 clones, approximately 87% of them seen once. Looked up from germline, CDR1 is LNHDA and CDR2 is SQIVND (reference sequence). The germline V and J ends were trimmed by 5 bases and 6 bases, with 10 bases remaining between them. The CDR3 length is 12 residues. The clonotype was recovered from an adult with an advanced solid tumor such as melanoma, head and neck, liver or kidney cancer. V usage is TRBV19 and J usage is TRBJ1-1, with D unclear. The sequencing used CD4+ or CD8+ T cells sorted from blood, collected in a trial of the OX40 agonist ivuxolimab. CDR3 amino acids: CASSFLRAEAFF. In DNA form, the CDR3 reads TGTGCCAGTAGTTTTCTGAGGGCTGAAGCTTTCTTT.